The 8 T cell receptor beta chains given below trace back to one sample, sequenced in a study of shared clonotypes between healthy human individuals. Naive CD8 isolation took CD45RO-negative cells positively selected for CCR7 and excluded terminally differentiated effector memory CD45RA+ cells. Profiled with immunoSEQ multiplex PCR; TCRdb holds only in-frame clones, not every one. The sample has about 1,800,000 clones, about 94% seen once. Sequencing used naive CD8+ T cells sorted from blood. These receptor sequences come from a man younger than 35 in good health.

With regard to this clone: The same CDR3 arises from other DNA sequences in this sample as well. The J gene is TRBJ2-5, the V gene TRBV2; D gene ambiguous. Germline V gene sequence: CDR1 SNHLY, CDR2 FYNNEI. CDR3 size: 12 residues. The V end lost 1 base, the J end lost 5 bases, and 5 bases lay between the germline ends. In DNA form, the CDR3 reads TGTGCCAGCAGTGAAGGGGTGGAGACCCAGTACTTC. This encodes CASSEGVETQYF.

The chain carries TRBV4-2 and TRBJ2-1; 14 bases line up with TRBD2. The CDR3 loop spans 17 amino acids. V was clipped by 1 base and J by 5 bases; unmatched bases: 4. Germline CDR1 and CDR2: LGHNA and YNFKEQ. CDR3: CASSQGLAGGPNNEQFF. CDR3 nucleotide sequence: TGTGCCAGCAGCCAAGGACTAGCGGGAGGGCCAAACAATGAGCAGTTCTTC.

The J gene is TRBJ2-7, the V gene TRBV28; tentatively, D is TRBD1 or TRBD2 (7 bases each). Germline assignment: CDR1 MDHEN and CDR2 SYDVKM. V was cut by 4 bases and J by 0 bases, with 10 bases left in between. CDR3 length: 14 residues. The CDR3 loop reads CASSSGGASYEQYF. The CDR3 bases are TGTGCCAGCAGTTCAGGGGGGGCCTCCTACGAGCAGTACTTC.

The DNA of the CDR3 is TGCAGCGTTGAAGGCGTTCTAGGCGGGACAGGGGACTACGAGCAGTACTTC. Translated: CSVEGVLGGTGDYEQYF. The rearrangement links TRBV29-1 to TRBJ2-7, with TRBD1 identical over 10 bases. J was trimmed by 3 bases and V by 1 base; bases with no gene match: 12. The CDR3 is 17 residues long. CDR1 SQVTM and CDR2 ANQGSEA come from the germline V gene.

This chain joins TRBV7-9 and TRBJ2-4; 7 bases are shared with TRBD2. Germline trimming cut 3 bases from V and 2 bases from J; bases unmatched to any gene: 10. There are 17 residues in the CDR3. Germline V lookup: CDR1 SEHNR, CDR2 FQNEAQ (reference sequence). The CDR3 sequence is CASSFSLGGMTKNIQYF. As DNA, the CDR3 is TGTGCCAGCAGCTTCTCATTGGGAGGGATGACCAAAAACATTCAGTACTTC.

This clone was counted between two and nine times. The rearrangement joins TRBV10-2 to TRBJ1-1; D is ambiguous. The CDR3 consists of 12 residues. From germline, CDR1 is WSHSY and CDR2 SAAADI. V lost 4 bases to trimming and J lost 6 bases, with 9 bases between them. CDR3 residues: CASSVGMSEAFF. In DNA, the CDR3 is TGCGCCAGCAGTGTGGGTATGTCTGAAGCTTTCTTT.

This chain links TRBV19 with TRBJ2-7; TRBD1 aligns across 10 bases. Germline CDR1 reads LNHDA; CDR2 reads SQIVND (reference sequence). V was pared by 6 bases and J by 5 bases, with 7 bases of the junction left unmatched. The CDR3 totals 14 residues. CDR3 bases: TGTGCCAGTAGCCCGGGACAGGGGAGACACGAGCAGTACTTC. Residues: CASSPGQGRHEQYF.

The table lists this clone with a count of one. J is TRBJ2-2 and V is TRBV6-6; 8 bases match TRBD1. The CDR3 totals 16 residues. V shed 2 bases, J shed 0 bases, and the junction held 2 bases outside the gene matches. Per germline, CDR1 MNHNY and CDR2 SVGAGI (reference sequence). CDR3 residues: CASSYGTGPNTGELFF. CDR3 coding DNA: TGTGCCAGCAGTTACGGGACAGGCCCGAACACCGGGGAGCTGTTTTTT.